Described below is a single TCR beta chain sequence and its context. What it recognizes is unknown. The record originates from a study of T cell responses to AZD1222 COVID-19 vaccine. Whole-study results and caveats: Vaccine-related CD4 TCRs covered spike, predominating at 160-218 and 743-854. There were repertoire samples only from the period after the peak T cell response. Donors, mostly white British, included more females; clonal diversity was possibly underestimated.

TCRdb keeps only in-frame clones here, not all; method: immunoSEQ multiplex PCR. The profile covers approximately 93,000 clones, with about 89% appearing a single time and 5% to 6.5% taken by the ten largest. This TCR came from an adult who received the AZD1222 COVID-19 vaccine. The sample in question was peripheral blood, obtained 28 days after the second AZD1222 dose.

CDR3 residues: CASSLVKGSEAFF. The CDR3, as DNA: TGTGCCAGCAGCTTAGTAAAGGGGAGTGAAGCTTTCTTT. The chain couples TRBV7-2 to TRBJ1-1, with D maybe TRBD1 (5 bases). V lost 1 base and J lost 7, with 10 bases in between. The germline V gene encodes CDR1 SGHTA and CDR2 FQGNSA. This CDR3 contains 13 residues.